The rows below give T cell receptor beta chains drawn from one sample of a study of cytomegalovirus exposure and HLA in healthy donors. The data were produced by immunoSEQ multiplex PCR, yet TCRdb's version contains in-frame clones alone and is incomplete. This sample yields some 78,000 clones, of which about 96% are seen a single time; less than 2% belongs to the top ten. The sample comprised PBMCs. All receptors come from a man aged 18-30 years in good health and CMV-seropositive. CDR3s include the opening cysteine and the closing phenylalanine or tryptophan. The D gene is left open where the match is weak. Size tells how often a clone was seen (once, few, many) or the class of an expanded clone, and some rows leave it out.

>TRBV30|TRBJ1-2|-|TRBD1
TGTGCCTGGAGTGTCCCAAGGACAGGGGACTATGGCTACACCTTC
CAWSVPRTGDYGYTF
>TRBV6-1|TRBJ2-1|-|TRBD2
TGTGCCAGCAGTGGACTAGCGGGAGCGAGTTACAATGAGCAGTTCTTC
CASSGLAGASYNEQFF
>TRBV6-5|TRBJ2-2|once|TRBD1
TGTGCCAGCAGGCAGGGGGCCGGGGAGCTGTTTTTT
CASRQGAGELFF
>TRBV27|TRBJ1-2|once|-
TGTGCCAGCAGTATCACCCCCGAGGGTACCTATGGCTACACCTTC
CASSITPEGTYGYTF
>TRBV27|TRBJ1-4|once|-
TGTGCCAGCAGTTTATGGGGGGTCGCGGGTGAAAAACTGTTTTTT
CASSLWGVAGEKLFF
>TRBV28|TRBJ2-1|-|TRBD2
TGTGCCAGCAGTTTAGGGCTAGCGGGTTCAGAGCAGTTCTTC
CASSLGLAGSEQFF
>TRBV2|TRBJ2-1|-|-
TGTGCCAGCAGTTTCCGGGAAAATGAGCAGTTCTTC
CASSFRENEQFF
>TRBV30|TRBJ2-5|-|TRBD1
TGTGCCCTAGACAGGGGGCAAGAGACCCAGTACTTC
CALDRGQETQYF
>TRBV7-6|TRBJ2-1|-|TRBD2
TGTGCCAGCAGCTTGCCCCCCTGGGGTAGCGGGGTCTACAATGAGCAGTTCTTC
CASSLPPWGSGVYNEQFF
>TRBV15|TRBJ1-1|-|-
TGTGCCACCAGCCAGCAGGGCCGAGAAGCTTTCTTT
CATSQQGREAFF
>TRBV6-1|TRBJ2-7|-|-
TGTGCCAGCACAAGTCCAGGGGTGAGCTCCTACGAGCAGTACTTC
CASTSPGVSSYEQYF
>TRBV27|TRBJ1-2|-|-
TGTGCCAGCAGTGCCCACAGCGGAGCTAACTATGGCTACACCTTC
CASSAHSGANYGYTF
>TRBV30|TRBJ2-6|-|TRBD2
TGTGCCGGATTAGCGGGAAGGGCCTCTGGGGCCAACGTCCTGACTTTC
CAGLAGRASGANVLTF
>TRBV5-4|TRBJ2-2|once|TRBD1
TGTGCCAGCAGCCCCCCGGGACAGGGGGCCGGCACCGGGGAGCTGTTTTTT
CASSPPGQGAGTGELFF
>TRBV25-1|TRBJ2-7|once|TRBD1
TGTGCCAGCAGTAATGTTGGACAGGGCTCCCACGAGCAGTACTTC
CASSNVGQGSHEQYF
>TRBV28|TRBJ2-3|-|-
TGTGCCAGTACTGGAGACGCAGATACGCAGTATTTT
CASTGDADTQYF
>TRBV5-1|TRBJ1-2|-|TRBD1
TGCGCCAGCAGCTTGGTGGGGACAGTGAACTATGGCTACACCTTC
CASSLVGTVNYGYTF
>TRBV13|TRBJ2-2|-|-
TGTGCCAGCAGCTTAGGGGAAGCTAGCACGAACACCGGGGAGCTGTTTTTT
CASSLGEASTNTGELFF
>TRBV7-9|TRBJ1-2|-|-
TGTGCCAGCAGCTTATCCAGGGGTACCGACTATGGCTACACCTTC
CASSLSRGTDYGYTF
>TRBV28|TRBJ2-5|few|-
TGTGCCAGCAGTCCGCGAGGACAGAAGAAAGAGACCCAGTACTTC
CASSPRGQKKETQYF
>TRBV6-5|TRBJ1-5|-|-
TGTGCCAGCAGTCCCCTCGGGACACAAAATCAGCCCCAGCATTTT
CASSPLGTQNQPQHF
>TRBV6-6|TRBJ2-7|-|TRBD1
TGTGCCAGCAGTTACTCAGGACAGGGGCCCTTTGGGCAGTACTTC
CASSYSGQGPFGQYF
>TRBV10-1|TRBJ2-1|-|-
TGCGCCAGCAGTATGCCAGGGGGGTTCCATGAGCAGTTCTTC
CASSMPGGFHEQFF
>TRBV5-1|TRBJ1-4|-|TRBD1
TGCGCCAGCAGCAAGGGACAGGGGATAAATGAAAAACTGTTTTTT
CASSKGQGINEKLFF
>TRBV30|TRBJ2-5|-|-
TGTGCCTGGAGTGTAGGGCTAGCGACAGAGACCCAGTACTTC
CAWSVGLATETQYF
>TRBV7-8|TRBJ2-7|-|TRBD1
TGTGCCAGCAGCTCCGGACAGGGGTTCGAGCAGTACTTC
CASSSGQGFEQYF
>TRBV5-1|TRBJ1-1|-|-
TGCGCCAGCAGCTCGGCTGGACACAGGAACACTGAAGCTTTCTTT
CASSSAGHRNTEAFF